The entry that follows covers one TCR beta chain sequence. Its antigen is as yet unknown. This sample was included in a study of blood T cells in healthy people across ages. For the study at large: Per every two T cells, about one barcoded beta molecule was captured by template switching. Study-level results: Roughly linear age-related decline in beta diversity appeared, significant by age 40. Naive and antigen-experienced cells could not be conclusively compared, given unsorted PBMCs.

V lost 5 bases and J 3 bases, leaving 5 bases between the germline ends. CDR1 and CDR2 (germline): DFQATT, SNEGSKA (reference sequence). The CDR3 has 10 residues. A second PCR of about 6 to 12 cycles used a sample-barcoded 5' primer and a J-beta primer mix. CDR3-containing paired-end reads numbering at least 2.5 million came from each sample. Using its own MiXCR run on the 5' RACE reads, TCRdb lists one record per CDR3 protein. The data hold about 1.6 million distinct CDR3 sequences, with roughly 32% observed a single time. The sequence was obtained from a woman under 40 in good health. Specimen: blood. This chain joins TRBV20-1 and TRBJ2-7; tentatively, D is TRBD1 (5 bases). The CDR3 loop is CSADSYEQYF. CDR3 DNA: TGCAGTGCTGACAGCTACGAGCAGTACTTC.